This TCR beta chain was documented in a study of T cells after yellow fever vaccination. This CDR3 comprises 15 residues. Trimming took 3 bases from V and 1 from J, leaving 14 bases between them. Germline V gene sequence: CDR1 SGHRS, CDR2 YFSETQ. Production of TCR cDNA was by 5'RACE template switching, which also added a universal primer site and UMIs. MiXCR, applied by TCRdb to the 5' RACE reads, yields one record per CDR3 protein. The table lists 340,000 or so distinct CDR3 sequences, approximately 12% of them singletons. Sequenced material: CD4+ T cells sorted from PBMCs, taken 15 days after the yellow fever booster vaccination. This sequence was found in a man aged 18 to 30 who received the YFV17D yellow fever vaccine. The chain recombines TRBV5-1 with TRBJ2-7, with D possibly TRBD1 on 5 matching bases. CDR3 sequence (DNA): TGCGCCAGCAGCTCAACCACAAGACAGTCCTACGAGCAGTACTTC. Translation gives CASSSTTRQSYEQYF.